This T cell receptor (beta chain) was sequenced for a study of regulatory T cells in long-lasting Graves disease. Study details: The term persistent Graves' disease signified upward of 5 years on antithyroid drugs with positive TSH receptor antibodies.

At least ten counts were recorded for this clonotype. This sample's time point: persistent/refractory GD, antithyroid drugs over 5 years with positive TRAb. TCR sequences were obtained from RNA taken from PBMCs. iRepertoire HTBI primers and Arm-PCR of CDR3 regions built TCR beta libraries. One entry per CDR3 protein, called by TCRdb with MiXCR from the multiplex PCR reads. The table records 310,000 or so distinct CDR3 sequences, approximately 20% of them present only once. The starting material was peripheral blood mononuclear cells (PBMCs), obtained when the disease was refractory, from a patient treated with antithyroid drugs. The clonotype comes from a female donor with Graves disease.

DNA for the CDR3: TGTGCCAGCAGGGAGACAGGAGACTACGAGCAGTACTTC. Translated: CASRETGDYEQYF. V is TRBV28 and J is TRBJ2-7; TRBD1 might be the D (6 bases). The V and J ends lost 6 bases and 3 bases respectively, with 12 bases between them. CDR1 is MDHEN, CDR2 SYDVKM, per germline. The CDR3 is made up of 13 amino acids.